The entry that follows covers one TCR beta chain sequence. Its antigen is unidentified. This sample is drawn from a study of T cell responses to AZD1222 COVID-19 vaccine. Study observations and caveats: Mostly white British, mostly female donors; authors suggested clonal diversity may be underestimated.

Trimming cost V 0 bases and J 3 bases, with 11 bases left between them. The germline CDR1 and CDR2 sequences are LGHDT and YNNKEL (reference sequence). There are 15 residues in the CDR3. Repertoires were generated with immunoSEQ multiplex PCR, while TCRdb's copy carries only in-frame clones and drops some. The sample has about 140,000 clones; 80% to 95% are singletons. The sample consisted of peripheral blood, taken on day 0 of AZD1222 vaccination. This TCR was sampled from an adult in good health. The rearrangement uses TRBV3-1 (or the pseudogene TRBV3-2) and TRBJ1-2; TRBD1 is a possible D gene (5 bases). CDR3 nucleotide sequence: TGTGCCAGCAGCCAAGAAGGAGGGGATTACTATGGCTACACCTTC. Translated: CASSQEGGDYYGYTF.